One and the same sample provided the 8 T cell receptor beta chains below, sequenced in a study of CD8 T cells in ankylosing spondylitis. TCRdb used MiXCR to reprocess the 5' RACE reads, holding one entry per CDR3 protein. The table has about 190,000 distinct CDR3 sequences, roughly 13% seen once. Sequences were obtained from blood, either unsorted or a sorted T cell fraction (not recorded which). The receptors were gathered from a female donor with ankylosing spondylitis or in good health (not recorded which).

This clonotype was observed a handful of times. The chain is built from TRBV6-2 or TRBV6-3 and TRBJ1-4, with unresolved D. V shed 0 bases and J shed 3 bases, with 8 bases lying between them. Germline V lookup: CDR1 MNHEY, CDR2 SVGEGT. The CDR3 loop spans 15 amino acids. The CDR3 loop is CASSYSYAPNEKLFF. In DNA form, the CDR3 reads TGTGCCAGCAGTTACTCTTACGCGCCTAATGAAAAACTGTTTTTT.

The rearrangement uses TRBV7-3 and TRBJ1-2; the D gene is possibly TRBD1 (5 bases). The CDR3 has 15 residues. Trimming took 2 bases from V and 2 from J, leaving 12 bases between them. Germline loops: CDR1 SGHTA, CDR2 FQGTGA. The CDR3 nucleotides are TGTGCCAGCAGCTTAGGGGACCCCAGGAACTATGGCTACACCTTC. Protein product: CASSLGDPRNYGYTF.

About this clonotype: One base away lies a much larger clone, so this may be a sequencing read error. The chain joins TRBV4-3 to TRBJ1-3; D gene uncertain. Per germline, CDR1 LGHNA and CDR2 YSLEER. CDR3 length: 15 amino acids. CDR3 sequence (DNA): TGCGCCAGCAGCCCGGACGTGGGTTCTGGAAACGCCATATATTTT. Its protein is CASSPDVGSGNAIYF.

This clonotype occurred a few times. J is TRBJ2-1 and V is TRBV7-8; 13 bases line up with TRBD2. J gave up 12 bases and V 3 bases, and 11 bases lay outside the gene matches. CDR3 length equals 16 residues. In germline, CDR1 is SGHVS, CDR2 FQNEAQ. Here the CDR3 reads CASSLSRTSGRGGQFF. Written as DNA, the CDR3 is TGTGCCAGCAGCTTGTCGAGGACTAGCGGGAGAGGTGGGCAGTTCTTC.

This clonotype was recorded at least ten times. The chain is built from TRBV12-3 or TRBV12-4 and TRBJ2-2, with 11 bases lining up with TRBD1. Trimming took 6 bases from V and 4 from J; bases not matched to a gene: 10. The CDR3 runs to 17 residues. The CDR3 nucleotides read TGTGCCAGCAGCTCCGGGACAGGGGGTTCGGGCACCGGGGAGCTGTTTTTT. Translation gives CASSSGTGGSGTGELFF.

This clonotype has a count of ten or more. The V call is TRBV5-1, the J call TRBJ2-7, with D tentatively TRBD1 or TRBD2 (6 bases each). The CDR3 is 14 amino acids. The germline CDR1 and CDR2 sequences are SGHRS and YFSETQ. V was cut by 6 bases and J by 4 bases, with 17 bases left in between. The CDR3 spells CASKGGTTDYEQYF. The CDR3, as DNA: TGCGCCAGCAAAGGAGGGACAACCGATTACGAGCAGTACTTC.

This clonotype was seen a few times. This chain links TRBV7-9 with TRBJ2-3, with a possible D match to TRBD2 (6 bases). V was shortened by 4 bases and J by 6 bases, with 17 bases between the two germline ends. CDR3 length: 15 amino acids. Germline V lookup: CDR1 SEHNR, CDR2 FQNEAQ (reference sequence). The DNA for the CDR3 is TGTGCCAGCAGCTCCGTCGAGGGAGGACGCGATACGCAGTATTTT. Translation gives CASSSVEGGRDTQYF. The full variable domain, rest sourced from reference TRBV7-9 and TRBJ2-3, is DTGVSQNPRHKITKRGQNVTFRCDPISEHNRLYWYRQTLGQGPEFLTYFQNEAQLEKSRLLSDRFSAERPKGSFSTLEIQRTEQGDSAMYLCASSSVEGGRDTQYFGPGTRLTVL.

This clonotype was counted only a few times. The chain links TRBV4-2 to TRBJ2-5; D gene unclear. The CDR3 runs 15 residues. CDR1 and CDR2 (germline): LGHNA, YNFKEQ. The germline V and J ends were trimmed by 0 bases and 2 bases, with 10 bases remaining between them. The CDR3 here is CASSQDGQEQETQYF. The CDR3 nucleotides read TGTGCCAGCAGCCAAGATGGTCAGGAGCAAGAGACCCAGTACTTC.